What follows are 9 T cell receptor beta chains derived from one specimen sequenced in a study of shared clonotypes between healthy human individuals. Measured with immunoSEQ multiplex PCR; TCRdb has only the in-frame clones, and not every one. The sample yields more than 600,000 clones, around 92% seen once. CD45RO-negative, CCR7-positively selected cells formed the naive CD8 fraction, excluding terminally differentiated effector memory CD45RA+ cells. The sample taken for sequencing was naive CD8+ T cells sorted from blood. The receptors come from a young man in good health.

The table lists this clone with a count of one. This chain connects TRBV5-8 to TRBJ2-1; 7 bases align to TRBD2. The CDR3 is 16 residues long. J was trimmed by 5 bases and V by 4 bases; bases with no gene match: 12. CDR1 is SGHTS, CDR2 YDEGEE, per germline. The CDR3: CASSPPGRAVDNEQFF. The CDR3 bases are TGTGCCAGCAGCCCCCCTGGGAGGGCTGTTGACAATGAGCAGTTCTTC.

The V and J genes are TRBV9 and TRBJ2-3; D call uncertain. This CDR3 is built from 15 residues. The germline V gene has CDR1 SGDLS and CDR2 YYNGEE. V was shortened by 0 bases and J by 2 bases, with 10 bases between the two germline ends. The CDR3 protein is CASSVDGSTTDTQYF. Written as DNA, the CDR3 is TGTGCCAGCAGCGTAGACGGTTCCACCACAGATACGCAGTATTTT.

This sequence joins TRBV12-5 and TRBJ2-5; a weak D match, TRBD1 (6 bases). This CDR3 comprises 14 residues. V lost 3 bases, J lost 4 bases, and 12 bases lay in between. Per germline, CDR1 LGHNT and CDR2 FRNRAP. The CDR3 loop reads CASGFGDNGETQYF. CDR3 in DNA: TGTGCTAGTGGTTTTGGGGACAATGGAGAGACCCAGTACTTC.

This clone came up once. The chain carries TRBV14 and TRBJ2-7; 8 nucleotides match TRBD2. The V gene's germline CDR1 is SGHDN and CDR2 FVKESK. The CDR3 sequence is 15 residues long. V shed 5 bases, J shed 2 bases, and the junction held 8 bases outside the gene matches. As DNA, the CDR3 is TGTGCCAGCAGCACAAAGCGGGAGAACACCTACGAGCAGTACTTC. It is translated as CASSTKRENTYEQYF.

This chain joins TRBV14 and TRBJ2-1, with TRBD1 matching 7 bases. V dropped 8 bases and J dropped 16; count of bases not matched to a gene: 17. The CDR3 contains 13 residues. Germline V gene data show CDR1 as SGHDN and CDR2 as FVKESK. Written as DNA, the CDR3 is TGTGCCAGCGCCCCAGTCTCCGGGACAGACTTTTTCTTC. This encodes CASAPVSGTDFFF.

This clone was seen once. The sample has other DNA sequences that encode this CDR3 too. V and J are TRBV6-5 and TRBJ2-7; possibly TRBD1 or TRBD2 for D (6 bases each). V lost 2 bases, J lost 6 bases, and 17 bases lay in between. Germline CDR1 is MNHEY and CDR2 is SVGAGI. This CDR3 contains 15 residues. CDR3 region: CASSYGGLGSPEQYF. As DNA, the CDR3 is TGTGCCAGCAGTTACGGGGGGCTGGGATCCCCCGAGCAGTACTTC.

This chain joins TRBV7-9 and TRBJ2-3, with D perhaps TRBD1 (6 bases). V was clipped by 4 bases and J by 2 bases, with 19 bases between them. Germline V CDR1 and CDR2: SEHNR, FQNEAQ (reference sequence). This CDR3 is built from 17 residues. DNA for the CDR3: TGTGCCAGCAGCTACCCTCGGCAGGGGCAATTCACAGATACGCAGTATTTT. Translated, it gives CASSYPRQGQFTDTQYF.

This rearrangement joins TRBV11-2 to TRBJ2-7, with 7 bases fitting TRBD2. Trimming took 5 bases from V and 5 from J; bases not matched to a gene: 3. Germline lookup yields CDR1 SGHAT and CDR2 FQNNGV. The CDR3 has 12 amino acids. CDR3 nucleotide sequence: TGTGCCAGCAGCCCAAGCGGGAACGAGCAGTACTTC. It yields the protein CASSPSGNEQYF.

The rearrangement uses TRBV6-1 and TRBJ1-1; D remains ambiguous. V was trimmed by 1 base and J by 2 bases, leaving 11 bases between them. The germline V gene encodes CDR1 MNHNS and CDR2 SASEGT. CDR3 length: 15 amino acids. DNA of the CDR3: TGTGCCAGCAGTGAAGGATTCCCCCATAACACTGAAGCTTTCTTT. Translated, it gives CASSEGFPHNTEAFF.